The 2 T cell receptor beta chains in this list originate from one sample, sequenced in a study of T cells in localized non-small cell lung cancer. The repertoire was sequenced with immunoSEQ multiplex PCR; TCRdb's copy has only in-frame clones and lacks some. The sample includes about 33,000 clones, around 80% of them seen just once. The sequencing used peripheral blood, collected before any cancer treatment. These receptors all come from an older male donor with stage III squamous cell lung carcinoma.

This sequence joins TRBV9 and TRBJ2-3; 10 bases map to TRBD2. After removal of 0 bases from V and 1 base from J, the junction contained 11 bases not matched to a gene. The CDR3 is 19 residues long. The germline V gene encodes CDR1 SGDLS and CDR2 YYNGEE. Here the CDR3 reads CASSVEMVASGRGTDTQYF. CDR3 in DNA: TGTGCCAGCAGCGTAGAAATGGTAGCTAGCGGGAGAGGCACAGATACGCAGTATTTT.

The CDR3 protein is CASSSTNTEAFF. DNA of the CDR3: TGTGCCAGCAGCTCGACAAACACTGAAGCTTTCTTT. This chain uses TRBV7-6 with TRBJ1-1; D remains unclear. This CDR3 has 12 amino acids. The germline CDR1 and CDR2 sequences are SGHVS and FNYEAQ. V was cut by 4 bases and J by 2 bases, with 5 bases left in between.